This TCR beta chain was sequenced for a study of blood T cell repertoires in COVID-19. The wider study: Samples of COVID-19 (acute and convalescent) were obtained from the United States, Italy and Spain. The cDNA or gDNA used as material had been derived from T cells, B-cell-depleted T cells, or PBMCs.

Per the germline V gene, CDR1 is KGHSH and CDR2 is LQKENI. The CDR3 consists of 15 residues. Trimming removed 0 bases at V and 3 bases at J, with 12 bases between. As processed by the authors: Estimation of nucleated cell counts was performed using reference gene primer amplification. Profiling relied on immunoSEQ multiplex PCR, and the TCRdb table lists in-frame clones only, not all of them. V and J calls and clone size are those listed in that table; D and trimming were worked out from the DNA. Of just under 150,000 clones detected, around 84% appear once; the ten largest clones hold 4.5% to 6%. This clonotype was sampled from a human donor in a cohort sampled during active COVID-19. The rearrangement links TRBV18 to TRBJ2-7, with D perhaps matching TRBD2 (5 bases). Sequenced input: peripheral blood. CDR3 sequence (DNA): TGTGCCAGCTCACCACCGAACAGCGAGGGCTACGAGCAGTACTTC. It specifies CASSPPNSEGYEQYF.